Listed here are 18 T cell receptor beta chains from one sample, sequenced in a study of beta chain features in type 1 diabetes. Since all of the isolated RNA was reverse transcribed, expressed TCRB transcripts were what got sequenced. Here immunoSEQ multiplex PCR was the method, and the copy in TCRdb shows in-frame clones only, minus some. The repertoire has 300,000 to 450,000 clones, around an eighth of them found once; the top ten carry roughly 0.015%. The sample comprised naive CD4+ T cells from blood. The receptor source for this set is a man aged 18-30 years in good health.

The chain has TRBV28 and TRBJ1-1; D may be TRBD1 (5 bases). The ends were cut back, 6 bases at V and 10 bases at J, with 12 bases in the middle. CDR1 is MDHEN and CDR2 is SYDVKM in the germline V gene. CDR3 size: 11 residues. The CDR3 coding sequence is TGTGCCAGCAGCAAACGTCAGGGAGCTTTCTTT. The encoded protein is CASSKRQGAFF.

The chain couples TRBV6-1 to TRBJ2-3; 7 bases are a match to TRBD1. CDR1 is MNHNS and CDR2 is SASEGT in the germline V gene. There are 13 residues in the CDR3. After removal of 6 bases from V and 5 bases from J, the junction contained 5 bases not matched to a gene. The CDR3 protein is CASRWTGEDTQYF. In nucleotides, the CDR3 is TGTGCCAGCAGGTGGACAGGAGAAGATACGCAGTATTTT.

This chain connects TRBV19 to TRBJ2-7; TRBD1 aligns across 10 bases. CDR3 length: 14 residues. Germline V gene data show CDR1 as LNHDA and CDR2 as SQIVND (reference sequence). Trimming took 6 bases from V and 2 from J; bases not matched to a gene: 4. The CDR3 DNA is TGTGCCAGTAGCGGACAGGGGGGAGCCTACGAGCAGTACTTC. It encodes CASSGQGGAYEQYF.

This clone was counted only a few times. This chain uses TRBV6-5 with TRBJ2-2, with D perhaps matching TRBD1 (6 bases). With 3 bases removed from V and 6 bases from J, the gap between germline ends came to 11 bases. Germline V CDR1 and CDR2: MNHEY, SVGAGI. The CDR3 covers 14 residues. This chain's CDR3 is CASSYIEGAGELFF. CDR3 sequence (DNA): TGTGCCAGCAGTTATATCGAGGGGGCCGGGGAGCTGTTTTTT.

The chain has TRBV11-1 and TRBJ2-1; TRBD1 aligns across 7 bases. V dropped 8 bases and J dropped 2; count of bases not matched to a gene: 9. This CDR3 has 15 amino acids. Germline assignment: CDR1 SGHAT and CDR2 FQDESV (reference sequence). The CDR3 DNA reads TGTGCCAGCGTCGCAGGGGGTGAAACCTACAATGAGCAGTTCTTC. Protein product: CASVAGGETYNEQFF.

The rearrangement joins TRBV7-2 to TRBJ2-2, with 7 positions matching TRBD1. CDR1 SGHTA and CDR2 FQGNSA come from the germline V gene. The CDR3 runs 16 residues. V trimming: 6 bases; J trimming: 7 bases; junction bases outside the gene matches: 14. The CDR3 DNA is TGTGCCAGCAGGCGACCTGGAGCAGGGGGTCACGGGGAGCTGTTTTTT. It yields the protein CASRRPGAGGHGELFF.

V usage is TRBV4-2 and J usage is TRBJ1-4; D is uncertain. The CDR3 is 14 amino acids. Trimming cost V 0 bases and J 8 bases, with 10 bases left between them. Germline CDR1 LGHNA, CDR2 YNFKEQ. The DNA for the CDR3 is TGTGCCAGCAGCCAAGATGCAGTGTACGAAAAACTGTTTTTT. It is translated as CASSQDAVYEKLFF.

As to this clone: Distinct nucleotide sequences in the sample also encode this CDR3. This chain joins TRBV28 and TRBJ2-7, with 14 bases lining up with TRBD2. Germline CDR1 is MDHEN and CDR2 is SYDVKM. The V and J ends lost 5 bases and 4 bases, in that order; junction bases with no gene match: 4. This CDR3 has 15 amino acids. The CDR3 bases are TGTGCCAGCAGTCCCGGGACTAGCGGGAGTTACGAGCAGTACTTC. This sequence encodes CASSPGTSGSYEQYF. The full variable domain, rest sourced from reference TRBV28 and TRBJ2-7, is DVKVTQSSRYLVKRTGEKVFLECVQDMDHENMFWYRQDPGLGLRLIYFSYDVKMKEKGDIPEGYSVSREKKERFSLILESASTNQTSMYLCASSPGTSGSYEQYFGPGTRLTVT.

The chain uses TRBV29-1 and TRBJ2-3; D uncertain. Germline-derived CDR1 and CDR2 are SQVTM and ANQGSEA. CDR3 length: 14 amino acids. Trimming pared 0 bases from V and 0 bases from J, leaving 7 bases between. The CDR3 loop reads CSVEDSTSTDTQYF. The CDR3 coding sequence is TGCAGCGTTGAAGATTCGACTAGCACAGATACGCAGTATTTT.

The table lists this clone with a few counts. The genes are TRBV29-1 and TRBJ2-3, with 8 bases fitting TRBD2. J lost 1 base, V lost 8 bases, and 5 bases had no gene match. CDR1 is SQVTM and CDR2 is ANQGSEA in the germline V gene. CDR3 length equals 13 residues. The CDR3 reads CSSAGGRTDTQYF. CDR3 DNA sequence: TGCAGCTCTGCGGGGGGACGCACAGATACGCAGTATTTT.

The chain combines TRBV6-4 with TRBJ2-1, with D possibly matching TRBD1 (5 bases). CDR3 length equals 14 residues. V was clipped by 0 bases and J by 10 bases, with 13 bases between them. Germline CDR1 reads MRHNA; CDR2 reads SNTAGT. Written as DNA, the CDR3 is TGTGCCAGCAGTGACTCGGCAGGGTTTGGGGAGCAGTTCTTC. This codes for CASSDSAGFGEQFF.

The gene calls are TRBV7-3 and TRBJ2-7, with D hard to call. From germline, CDR1 is SGHTA and CDR2 FQGTGA. The CDR3 totals 14 residues. Trimming removed 2 bases at V and 2 bases at J, with 10 bases between. The CDR3 DNA is TGTGCCAGCAGCTTAGGGCAGGCCCCCTACGAGCAGTACTTC. Protein: CASSLGQAPYEQYF.

This clone was observed a few times. V usage is TRBV4-1 and J usage is TRBJ2-5; D gene uncertain. The V end was cut by 8 bases, the J end by 1 base, with 17 bases between. There are 15 residues in the CDR3. Germline V gives CDR1 MGHRA, CDR2 YSYEKL. The CDR3 region has the DNA TGCGCCAGCCGAAAAGAAGGCACAGTCCAAGAGACCCAGTACTTC. Encoded protein: CASRKEGTVQETQYF.

The chain uses TRBV11-2 and TRBJ2-7, with 7 bases aligning to TRBD1. Looked up from germline, CDR1 is SGHAT and CDR2 is FQNNGV. V dropped 6 bases and J dropped 5; count of bases not matched to a gene: 10. The CDR3 length is 14 residues. The chain's CDR3 is CASSSTGTVDEQYF. In DNA form, the CDR3 reads TGTGCCAGCAGTTCCACCGGGACAGTGGACGAGCAGTACTTC.

This rearrangement joins TRBV5-1 to TRBJ2-3; 10 nucleotides agree with TRBD2. The germline V gene has CDR1 SGHRS and CDR2 YFSETQ. CDR3 length: 15 residues. The trim removed 4 bases at V and 1 base at J, leaving 3 bases unmatched. CDR3 sequence: CASSPLAGGTDTQYF. CDR3 nucleotide sequence: TGCGCCAGCAGCCCTCTAGCGGGGGGCACAGATACGCAGTATTTT.

The chain employs TRBV5-4 and TRBJ2-3, with a tentative D call TRBD2 (6 bases). CDR1 and CDR2 from the germline V gene are SGHNT and YYREEE (reference sequence). CDR3 length equals 16 residues. The ends were cut back, 4 bases at V and 5 bases at J, with 20 bases in the middle. The CDR3 is CASSANGRPYRDTQYF. The CDR3 nucleotides read TGTGCCAGCAGCGCGAACGGGAGACCCTACAGAGATACGCAGTATTTT.

The chain couples TRBV19 to TRBJ2-7, with 9 positions matching TRBD1. Germline CDR1 and CDR2: LNHDA and SQIVND (reference sequence). This CDR3 contains 15 residues. The J segment lost 3 bases and the V segment lost 4 bases, leaving 7 bases of the junction unmatched. CDR3 loop: CASSTSRTGDYEQYF. As DNA, the CDR3 is TGTGCCAGTAGTACCTCCCGGACAGGGGACTACGAGCAGTACTTC.

The V and J genes are TRBV9 and TRBJ2-7; TRBD2 matches 8 bases. V lost 3 bases, J lost 5 bases, and 13 bases stayed unmatched. CDR1 and CDR2 from the germline V gene are SGDLS and YYNGEE. The CDR3 runs 16 residues. The DNA of the CDR3 is TGTGCCAGCAGCGCGGGGGGGACTCGCCTTTTGCACGAGCAGTACTTC. This gives the protein CASSAGGTRLLHEQYF.